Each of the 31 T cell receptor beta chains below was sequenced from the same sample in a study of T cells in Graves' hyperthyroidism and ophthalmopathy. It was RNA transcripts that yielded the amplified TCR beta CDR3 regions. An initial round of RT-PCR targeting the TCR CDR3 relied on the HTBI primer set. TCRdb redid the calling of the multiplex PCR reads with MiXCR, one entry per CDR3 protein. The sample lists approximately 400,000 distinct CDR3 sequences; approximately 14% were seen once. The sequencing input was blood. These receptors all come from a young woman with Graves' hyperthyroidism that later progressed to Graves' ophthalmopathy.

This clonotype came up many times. For the CDR3, the DNA is TGTGCCAGCAGTTTCTCTATGGCAACTAATGAAAAACTGTTTTTT. It is translated as CASSFSMATNEKLFF. This chain uses TRBV12-3 or TRBV12-4 with TRBJ1-4, with unresolved D. This CDR3 has 15 residues. Trimming left V 3 bases short and J 0 bases short, with 8 bases between.

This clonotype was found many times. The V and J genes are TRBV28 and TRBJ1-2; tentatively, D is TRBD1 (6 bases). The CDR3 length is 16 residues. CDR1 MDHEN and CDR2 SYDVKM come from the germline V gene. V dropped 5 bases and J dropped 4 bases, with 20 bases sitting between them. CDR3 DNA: TGTGCCAGCAGTGGGTGTAAACAGGGCTGCGGCTATGGCTACACCTTC. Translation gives CASSGCKQGCGYGYTF.

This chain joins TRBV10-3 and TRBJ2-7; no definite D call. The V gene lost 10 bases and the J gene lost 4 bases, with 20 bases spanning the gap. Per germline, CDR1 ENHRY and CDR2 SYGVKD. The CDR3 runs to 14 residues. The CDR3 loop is CATTGYSSGYEQYF. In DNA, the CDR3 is TGTGCCACGACGGGCTACAGTTCCGGTTACGAGCAGTACTTC.

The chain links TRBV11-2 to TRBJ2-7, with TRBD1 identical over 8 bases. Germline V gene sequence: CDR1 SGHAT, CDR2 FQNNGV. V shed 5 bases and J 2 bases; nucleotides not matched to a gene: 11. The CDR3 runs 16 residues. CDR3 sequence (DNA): TGTGCCAGCAGCCCAACTCTAGGGACAGGCGCCTACGAGCAGTACTTC. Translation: CASSPTLGTGAYEQYF.

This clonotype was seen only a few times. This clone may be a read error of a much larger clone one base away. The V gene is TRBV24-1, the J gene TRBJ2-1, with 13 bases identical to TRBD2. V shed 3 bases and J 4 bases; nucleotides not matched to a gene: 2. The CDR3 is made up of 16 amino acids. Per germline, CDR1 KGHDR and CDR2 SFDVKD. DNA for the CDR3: TGTGCCACCAGTGATGGGACTAGCGGGGTATACAATGAGCAGTTCTTC. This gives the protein CATSDGTSGVYNEQFF.

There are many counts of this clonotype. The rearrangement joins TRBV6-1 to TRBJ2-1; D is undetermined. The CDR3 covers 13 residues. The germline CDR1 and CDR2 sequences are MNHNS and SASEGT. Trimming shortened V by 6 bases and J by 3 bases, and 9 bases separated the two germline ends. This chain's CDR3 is CASRATGYNEQFF. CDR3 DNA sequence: TGTGCCAGCAGAGCGACCGGCTACAATGAGCAGTTCTTC.

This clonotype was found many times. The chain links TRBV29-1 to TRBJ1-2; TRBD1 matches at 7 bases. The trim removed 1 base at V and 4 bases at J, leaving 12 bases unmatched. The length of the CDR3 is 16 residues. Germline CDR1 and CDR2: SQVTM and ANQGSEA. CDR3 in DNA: TGCAGCGTTGAAGCCGACGGACAGGATAACCTCTATGGCTACACCTTC. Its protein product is CSVEADGQDNLYGYTF. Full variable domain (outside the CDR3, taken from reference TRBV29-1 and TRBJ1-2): SAVISQKPSRDICQRGTSLTIQCQVDSQVTMMFWYRQQPGQSLTLIATANQGSEATYESGFVIDKFPISRPNLTFSTLTVSNMSPEDSSIYLCSVEADGQDNLYGYTFGSGTRLTVV.

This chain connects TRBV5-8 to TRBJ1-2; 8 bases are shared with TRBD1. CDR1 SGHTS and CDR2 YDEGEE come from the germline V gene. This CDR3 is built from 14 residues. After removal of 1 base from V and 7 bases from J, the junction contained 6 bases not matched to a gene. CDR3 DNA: TGTGCCAGCAGCTTGTTGCAGGGGGCTCCTGGCTACACCTTC. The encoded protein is CASSLLQGAPGYTF.

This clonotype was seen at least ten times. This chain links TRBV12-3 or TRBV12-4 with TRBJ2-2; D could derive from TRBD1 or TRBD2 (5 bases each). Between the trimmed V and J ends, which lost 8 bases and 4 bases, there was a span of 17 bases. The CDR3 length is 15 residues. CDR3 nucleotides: TGTGCCAGCGACGTTTTTGGGGCGGGCACCGGGGAGCTGTTTTTT. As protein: CASDVFGAGTGELFF.

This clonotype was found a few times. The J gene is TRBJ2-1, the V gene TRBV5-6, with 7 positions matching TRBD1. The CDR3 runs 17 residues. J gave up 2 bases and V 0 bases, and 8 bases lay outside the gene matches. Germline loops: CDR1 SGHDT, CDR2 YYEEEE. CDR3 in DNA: TGTGCCAGCAGCTTGGGGGTCACAGGGGTAGCCTACAATGAGCAGTTCTTC. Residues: CASSLGVTGVAYNEQFF.

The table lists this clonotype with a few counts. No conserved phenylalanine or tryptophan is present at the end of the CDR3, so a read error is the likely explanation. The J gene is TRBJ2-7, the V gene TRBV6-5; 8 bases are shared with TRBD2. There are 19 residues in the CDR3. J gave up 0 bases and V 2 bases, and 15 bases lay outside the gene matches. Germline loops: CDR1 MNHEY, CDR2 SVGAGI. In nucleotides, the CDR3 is TGTGCCAGCAGTTACGCAGGGAGCATAGCGGGGAGGATCTCCTACGAGCAGTACCTC. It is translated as CASSYAGSIAGRISYEQYL.

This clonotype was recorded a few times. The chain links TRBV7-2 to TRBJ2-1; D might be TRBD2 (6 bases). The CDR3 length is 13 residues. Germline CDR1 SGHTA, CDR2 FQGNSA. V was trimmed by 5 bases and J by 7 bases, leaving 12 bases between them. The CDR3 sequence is CASSLTGENEQFF. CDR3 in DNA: TGTGCCAGCAGCCTGACGGGGGAGAATGAGCAGTTCTTC.

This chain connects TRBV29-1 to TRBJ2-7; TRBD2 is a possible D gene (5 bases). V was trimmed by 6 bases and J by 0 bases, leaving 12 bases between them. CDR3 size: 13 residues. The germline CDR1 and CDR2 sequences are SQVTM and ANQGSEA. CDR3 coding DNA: TGCAGCGTGGAGGTGGTTAGCTCCTACGAGCAGTACTTC. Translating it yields CSVEVVSSYEQYF.

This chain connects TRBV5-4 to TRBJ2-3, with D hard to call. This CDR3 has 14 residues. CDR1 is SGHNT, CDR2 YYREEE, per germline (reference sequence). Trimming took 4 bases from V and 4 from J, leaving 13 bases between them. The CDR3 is CASSPLVEADTQYF. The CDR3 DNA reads TGTGCCAGCAGCCCCCTGGTTGAGGCAGATACGCAGTATTTT. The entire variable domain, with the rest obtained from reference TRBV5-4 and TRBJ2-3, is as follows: ETGVTQSPTHLIKTRGQQVTLRCSSQSGHNTVSWYQQALGQGPQFIFQYYREEENGRGNFPPRFSGLQFPNYSSELNVNALELDDSALYLCASSPLVEADTQYFGPGTRLTVL.

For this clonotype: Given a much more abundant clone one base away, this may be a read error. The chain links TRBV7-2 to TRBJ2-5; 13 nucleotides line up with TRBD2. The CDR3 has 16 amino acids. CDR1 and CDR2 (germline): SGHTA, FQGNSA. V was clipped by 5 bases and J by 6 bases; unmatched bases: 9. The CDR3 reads CASSGQMTSGGKTQYF. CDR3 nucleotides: TGTGCCAGCAGCGGCCAGATGACTAGCGGGGGGAAGACCCAGTACTTC.

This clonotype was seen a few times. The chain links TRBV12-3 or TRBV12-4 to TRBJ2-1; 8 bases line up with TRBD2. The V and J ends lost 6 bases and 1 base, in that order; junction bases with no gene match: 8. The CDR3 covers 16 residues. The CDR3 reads CASSPSGRGSYNEQFF. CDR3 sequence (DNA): TGTGCCAGCAGCCCCAGCGGGAGAGGATCCTACAATGAGCAGTTCTTC.

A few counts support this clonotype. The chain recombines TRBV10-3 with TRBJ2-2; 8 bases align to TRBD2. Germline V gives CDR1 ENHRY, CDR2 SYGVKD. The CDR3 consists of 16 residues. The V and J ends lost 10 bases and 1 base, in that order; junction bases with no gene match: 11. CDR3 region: CATKAGREVNTGELFF. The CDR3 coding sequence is TGTGCCACCAAAGCGGGGCGGGAGGTGAACACCGGGGAGCTGTTTTTT.

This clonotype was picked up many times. CDR3 coding DNA: TGTGCCAGCAGGAATCAACGGGACAGAGTATACGAGCAGTACTTC. It is translated as CASRNQRDRVYEQYF. The chain couples TRBV28 to TRBJ2-7, with TRBD1 identical over 7 bases. Losses at the gene ends were 6 bases for V and 4 bases for J; bases not matched to a gene: 12. The CDR3 sequence is 15 residues long. From germline, CDR1 is MDHEN and CDR2 SYDVKM. The full variable domain, rest sourced from reference TRBV28 and TRBJ2-7, is DVKVTQSSRYLVKRTGEKVFLECVQDMDHENMFWYRQDPGLGLRLIYFSYDVKMKEKGDIPEGYSVSREKKERFSLILESASTNQTSMYLCASRNQRDRVYEQYFGPGTRLTVT.

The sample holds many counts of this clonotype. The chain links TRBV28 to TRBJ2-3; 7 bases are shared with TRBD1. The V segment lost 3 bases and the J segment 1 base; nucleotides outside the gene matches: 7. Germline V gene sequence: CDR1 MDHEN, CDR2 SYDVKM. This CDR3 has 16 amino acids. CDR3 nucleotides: TGTGCCAGCAGTTTCGCAGGGACAGCAGGCACAGATACGCAGTATTTT. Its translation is CASSFAGTAGTDTQYF. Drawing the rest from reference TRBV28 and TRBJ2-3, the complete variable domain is DVKVTQSSRYLVKRTGEKVFLECVQDMDHENMFWYRQDPGLGLRLIYFSYDVKMKEKGDIPEGYSVSREKKERFSLILESASTNQTSMYLCASSFAGTAGTDTQYFGPGTRLTVL.

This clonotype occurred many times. In nucleotides, the CDR3 is TGTGCCAGCAGTAGGGACTTTTTTTACAATGAGCAGTTCTTC. Protein sequence: CASSRDFFYNEQFF. The gene calls are TRBV27 and TRBJ2-1; maybe TRBD2 (6 bases). Trimming stripped 5 bases from V and 4 bases from J, with 12 bases between. Germline CDR1 reads MNHEY; CDR2 reads SMNVEV (reference sequence). CDR3 length: 14 amino acids.

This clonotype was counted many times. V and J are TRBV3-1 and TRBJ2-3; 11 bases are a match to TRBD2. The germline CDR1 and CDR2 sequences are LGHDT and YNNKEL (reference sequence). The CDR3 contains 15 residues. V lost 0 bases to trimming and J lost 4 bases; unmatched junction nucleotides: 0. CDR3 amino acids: CASSQELAGADTQYF. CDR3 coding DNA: TGTGCCAGCAGCCAAGAACTAGCGGGGGCAGATACGCAGTATTTT.

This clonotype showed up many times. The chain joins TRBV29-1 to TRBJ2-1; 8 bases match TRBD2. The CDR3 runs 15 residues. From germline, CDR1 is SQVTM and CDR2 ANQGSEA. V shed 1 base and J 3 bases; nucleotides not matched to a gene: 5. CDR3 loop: CSVEGGLAGYNEQFF. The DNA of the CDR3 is TGCAGCGTTGAAGGCGGCCTAGCGGGCTACAATGAGCAGTTCTTC.

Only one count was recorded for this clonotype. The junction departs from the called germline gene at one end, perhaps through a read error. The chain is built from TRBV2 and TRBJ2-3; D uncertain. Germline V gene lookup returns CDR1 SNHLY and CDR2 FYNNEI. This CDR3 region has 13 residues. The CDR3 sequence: CAGSVPGADTQYF. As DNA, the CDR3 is TGTGCCGGCAGTGTACCGGGTGCAGATACGCAGTATTTT.

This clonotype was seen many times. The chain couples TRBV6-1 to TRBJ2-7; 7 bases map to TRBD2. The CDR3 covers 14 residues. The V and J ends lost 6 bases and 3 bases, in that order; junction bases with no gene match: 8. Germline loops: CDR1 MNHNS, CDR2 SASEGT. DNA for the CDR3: TGTGCCAGCAGCCAGACTAGCTCTATCTACGAGCAGTACTTC. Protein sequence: CASSQTSSIYEQYF.

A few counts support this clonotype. CDR3 in DNA: TGTGCCAGCTCCGCGAACACGAACACCGGGGAGCTGTTTTTT. It codes for CASSANTNTGELFF. The V call is TRBV18, the J call TRBJ2-2, with D uncertain. Germline V gives CDR1 KGHSH, CDR2 LQKENI. The CDR3 contains 14 residues. Trimming stripped 6 bases from V and 0 bases from J, with 8 bases between.

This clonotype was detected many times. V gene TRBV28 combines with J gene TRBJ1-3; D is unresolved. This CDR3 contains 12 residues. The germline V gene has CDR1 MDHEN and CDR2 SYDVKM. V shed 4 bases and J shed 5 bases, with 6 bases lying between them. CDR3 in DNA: TGTGCCAGCAGTTCGATGAGAAACACCATATATTTT. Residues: CASSSMRNTIYF.

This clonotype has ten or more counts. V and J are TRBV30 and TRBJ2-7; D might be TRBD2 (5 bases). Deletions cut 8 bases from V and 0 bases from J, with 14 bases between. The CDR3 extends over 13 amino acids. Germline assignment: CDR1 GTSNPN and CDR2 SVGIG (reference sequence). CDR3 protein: CATFNRDSYEQYF. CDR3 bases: TGTGCCACATTCAACCGGGACTCCTACGAGCAGTACTTC.

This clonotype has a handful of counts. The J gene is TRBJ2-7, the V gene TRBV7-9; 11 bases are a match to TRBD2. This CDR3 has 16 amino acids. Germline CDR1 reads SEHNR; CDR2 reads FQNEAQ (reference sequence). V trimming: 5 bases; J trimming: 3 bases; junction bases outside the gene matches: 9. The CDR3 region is CASSVPGTSGNYEQYF. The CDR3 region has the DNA TGTGCCAGCAGCGTACCAGGGACTAGCGGAAACTACGAGCAGTACTTC.

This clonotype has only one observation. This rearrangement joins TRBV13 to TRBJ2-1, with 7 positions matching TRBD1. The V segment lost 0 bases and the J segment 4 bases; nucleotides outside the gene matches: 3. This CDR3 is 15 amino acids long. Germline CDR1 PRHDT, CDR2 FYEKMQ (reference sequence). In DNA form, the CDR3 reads TGTGCCAGCAGCTTAGGGCCGGGACAGTACAATGAGCAGTTCTTC. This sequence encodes CASSLGPGQYNEQFF.

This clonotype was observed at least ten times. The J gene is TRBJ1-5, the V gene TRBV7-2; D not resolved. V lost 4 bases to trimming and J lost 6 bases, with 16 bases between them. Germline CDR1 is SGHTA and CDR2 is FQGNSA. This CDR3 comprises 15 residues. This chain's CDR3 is CASSSGAGISQPQHF. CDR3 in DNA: TGTGCCAGCAGCTCCGGTGCGGGGATAAGTCAGCCCCAGCATTTT.

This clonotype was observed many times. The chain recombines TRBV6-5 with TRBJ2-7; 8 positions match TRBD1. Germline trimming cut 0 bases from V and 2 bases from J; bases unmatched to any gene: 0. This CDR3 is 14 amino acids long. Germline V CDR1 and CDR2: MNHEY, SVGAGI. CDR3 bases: TGTGCCAGCAGTTACTCGGACAGGGCCTACGAGCAGTACTTC. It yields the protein CASSYSDRAYEQYF.